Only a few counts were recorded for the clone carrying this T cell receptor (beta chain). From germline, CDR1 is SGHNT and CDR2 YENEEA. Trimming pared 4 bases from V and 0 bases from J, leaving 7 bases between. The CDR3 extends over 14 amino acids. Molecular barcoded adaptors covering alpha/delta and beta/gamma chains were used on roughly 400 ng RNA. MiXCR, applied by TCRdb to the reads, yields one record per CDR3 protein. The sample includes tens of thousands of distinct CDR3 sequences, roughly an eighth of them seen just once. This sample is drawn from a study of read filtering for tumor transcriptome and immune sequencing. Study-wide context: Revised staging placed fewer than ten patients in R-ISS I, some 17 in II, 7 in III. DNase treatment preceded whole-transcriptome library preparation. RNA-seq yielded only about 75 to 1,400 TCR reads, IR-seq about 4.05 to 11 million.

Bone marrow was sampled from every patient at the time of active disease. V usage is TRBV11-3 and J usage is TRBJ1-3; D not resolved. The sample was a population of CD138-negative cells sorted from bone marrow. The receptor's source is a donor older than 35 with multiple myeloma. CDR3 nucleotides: TGTGCCAGCAGCTCCGCGGACTCTGGAAACACCATATATTTT. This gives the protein CASSSADSGNTIYF.